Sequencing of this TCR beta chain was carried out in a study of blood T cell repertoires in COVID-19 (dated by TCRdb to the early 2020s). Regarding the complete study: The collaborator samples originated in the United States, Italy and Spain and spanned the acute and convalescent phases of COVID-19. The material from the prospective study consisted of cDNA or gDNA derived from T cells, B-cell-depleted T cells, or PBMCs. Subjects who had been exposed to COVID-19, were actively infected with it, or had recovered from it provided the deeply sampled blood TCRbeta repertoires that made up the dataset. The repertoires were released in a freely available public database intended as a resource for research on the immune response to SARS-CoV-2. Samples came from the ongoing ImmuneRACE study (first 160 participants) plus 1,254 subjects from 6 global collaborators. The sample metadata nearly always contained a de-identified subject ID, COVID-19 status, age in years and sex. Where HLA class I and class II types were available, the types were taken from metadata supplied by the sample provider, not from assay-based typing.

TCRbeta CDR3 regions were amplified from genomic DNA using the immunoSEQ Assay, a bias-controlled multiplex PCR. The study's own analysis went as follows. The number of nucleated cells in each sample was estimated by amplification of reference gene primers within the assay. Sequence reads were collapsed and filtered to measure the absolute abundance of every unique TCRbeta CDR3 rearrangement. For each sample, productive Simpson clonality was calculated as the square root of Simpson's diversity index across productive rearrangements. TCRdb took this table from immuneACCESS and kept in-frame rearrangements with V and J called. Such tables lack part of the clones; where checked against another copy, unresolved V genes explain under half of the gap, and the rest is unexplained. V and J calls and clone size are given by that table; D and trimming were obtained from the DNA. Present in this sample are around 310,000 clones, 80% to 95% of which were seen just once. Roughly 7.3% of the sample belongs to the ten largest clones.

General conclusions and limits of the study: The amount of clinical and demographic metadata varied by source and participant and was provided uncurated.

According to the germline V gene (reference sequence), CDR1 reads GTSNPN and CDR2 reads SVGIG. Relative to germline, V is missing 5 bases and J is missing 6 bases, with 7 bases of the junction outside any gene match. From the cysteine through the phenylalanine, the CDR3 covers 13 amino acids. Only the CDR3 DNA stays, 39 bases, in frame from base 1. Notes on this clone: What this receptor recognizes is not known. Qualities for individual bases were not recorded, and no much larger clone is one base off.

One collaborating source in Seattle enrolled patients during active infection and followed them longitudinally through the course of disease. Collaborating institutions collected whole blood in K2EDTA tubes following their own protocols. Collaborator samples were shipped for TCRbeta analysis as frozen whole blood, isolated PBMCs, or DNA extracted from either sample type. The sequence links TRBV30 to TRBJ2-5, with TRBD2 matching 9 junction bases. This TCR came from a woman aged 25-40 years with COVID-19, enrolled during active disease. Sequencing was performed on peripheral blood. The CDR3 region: CAWGTAGGKTQYF. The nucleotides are TGTGCCTGGGGTACGGCGGGAGGGAAGACCCAGTACTTC.